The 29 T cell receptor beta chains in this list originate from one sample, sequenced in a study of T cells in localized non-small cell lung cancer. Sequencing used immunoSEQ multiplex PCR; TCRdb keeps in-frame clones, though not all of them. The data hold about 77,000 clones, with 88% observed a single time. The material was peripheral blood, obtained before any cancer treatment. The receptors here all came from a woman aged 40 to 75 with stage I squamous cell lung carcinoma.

The CDR3 reads CASTSGPADSGNTIYF. Here the CDR3 DNA reads TGTGCCAGCACCAGCGGCCCGGCCGACTCTGGAAACACCATATATTTT. The genes are TRBV5-6 and TRBJ1-3; unclear D gene. The germline V gene has CDR1 SGHDT and CDR2 YYEEEE. This CDR3 has 16 residues. Deletions cut 6 bases from V and 0 bases from J, with 16 bases between. The variable domain in full, completed from reference TRBV5-6 and TRBJ1-3, reads DAGVTQSPTHLIKTRGQQVTLRCSPKSGHDTVSWYQQALGQGPQFIFQYYEEEERQRGNFPDRFSGHQFPNYSSELNVNALLLGDSALYLCASTSGPADSGNTIYFGEGSWLTVV.

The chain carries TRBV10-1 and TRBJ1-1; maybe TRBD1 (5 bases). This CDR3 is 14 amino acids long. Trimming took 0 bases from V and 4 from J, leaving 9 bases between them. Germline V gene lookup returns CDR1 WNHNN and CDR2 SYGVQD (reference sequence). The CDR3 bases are TGCGCCAGCAGTGAGTCGCAGGGACCCACTGAAGCTTTCTTT. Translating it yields CASSESQGPTEAFF.

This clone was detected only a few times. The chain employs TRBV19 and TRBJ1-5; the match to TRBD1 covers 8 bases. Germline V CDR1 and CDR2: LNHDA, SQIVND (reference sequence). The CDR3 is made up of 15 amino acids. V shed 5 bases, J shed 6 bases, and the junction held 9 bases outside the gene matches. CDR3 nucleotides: TGTGCCAGTAGTTTACCAGGACAGGGTAGTCAGCCCCAGCATTTT. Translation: CASSLPGQGSQPQHF.

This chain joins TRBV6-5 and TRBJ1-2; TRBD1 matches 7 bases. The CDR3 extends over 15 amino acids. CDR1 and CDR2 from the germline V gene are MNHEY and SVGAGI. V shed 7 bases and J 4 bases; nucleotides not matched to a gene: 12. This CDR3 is CASKIGTAWPYGYTF. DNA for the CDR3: TGTGCCAGCAAAATCGGGACAGCGTGGCCCTATGGCTACACCTTC.

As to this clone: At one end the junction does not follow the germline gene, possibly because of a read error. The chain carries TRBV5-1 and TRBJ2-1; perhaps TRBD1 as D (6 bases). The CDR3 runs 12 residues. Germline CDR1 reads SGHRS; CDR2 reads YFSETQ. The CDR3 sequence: CASSLTQGLGLF. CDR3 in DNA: TGCGCCAGCAGCCTGACACAGGGTTTAGGGCTCTTC.

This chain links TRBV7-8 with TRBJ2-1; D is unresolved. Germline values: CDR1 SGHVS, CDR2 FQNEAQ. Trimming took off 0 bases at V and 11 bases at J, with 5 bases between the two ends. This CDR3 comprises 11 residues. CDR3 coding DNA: TGTGCCAGCAGCTTAGCTTCCCAGCAGTTCTTC. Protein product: CASSLASQQFF.

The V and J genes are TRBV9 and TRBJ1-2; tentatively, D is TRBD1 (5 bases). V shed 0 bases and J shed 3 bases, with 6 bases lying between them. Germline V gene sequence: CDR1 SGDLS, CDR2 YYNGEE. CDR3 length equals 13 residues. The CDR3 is CASSVGGDYGYTF. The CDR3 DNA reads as TGTGCCAGCAGCGTAGGGGGCGACTATGGCTACACCTTC.

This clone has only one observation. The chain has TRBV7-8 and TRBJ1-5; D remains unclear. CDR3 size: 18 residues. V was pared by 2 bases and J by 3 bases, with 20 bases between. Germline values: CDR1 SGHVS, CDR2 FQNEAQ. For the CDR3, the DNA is TGTGCCAGCAGCTTAATCCGGACGGGAGGAGAGGACAATCAGCCCCAGCATTTT. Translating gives CASSLIRTGGEDNQPQHF.

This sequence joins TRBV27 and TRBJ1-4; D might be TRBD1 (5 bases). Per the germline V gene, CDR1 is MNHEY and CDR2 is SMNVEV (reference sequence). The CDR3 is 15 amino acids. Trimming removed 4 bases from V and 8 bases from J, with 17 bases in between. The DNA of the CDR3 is TGTGCCAGCAGTTCAGAGGGCAGGGCGGGCGAAAAACTGTTTTTT. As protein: CASSSEGRAGEKLFF.

CDR3 nucleotide sequence: TGTGCCAGCTCACCGCGTGAGGGGTTCGGCTACACCTTC. This sequence encodes CASSPREGFGYTF. The rearrangement uses TRBV18 and TRBJ1-2; a possible D gene is TRBD1 (5 bases). Germline values: CDR1 KGHSH, CDR2 LQKENI. This CDR3 is 13 amino acids long. V was cut by 3 bases and J by 8 bases, with 13 bases left in between.

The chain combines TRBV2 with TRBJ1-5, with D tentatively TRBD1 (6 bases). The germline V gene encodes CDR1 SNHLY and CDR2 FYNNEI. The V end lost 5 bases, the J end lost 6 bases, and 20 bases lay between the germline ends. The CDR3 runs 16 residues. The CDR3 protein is CASSSSGGARGQPQHF. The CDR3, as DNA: TGTGCCAGCAGTAGTTCGGGGGGCGCAAGGGGTCAGCCCCAGCATTTT.

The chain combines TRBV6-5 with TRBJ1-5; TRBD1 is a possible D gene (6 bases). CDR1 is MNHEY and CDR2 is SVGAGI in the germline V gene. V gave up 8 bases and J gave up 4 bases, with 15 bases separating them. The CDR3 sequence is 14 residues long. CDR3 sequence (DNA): TGTGCCAGCCGATTGGGGGCGCGAAATCAGCCCCAGCATTTT. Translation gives CASRLGARNQPQHF.

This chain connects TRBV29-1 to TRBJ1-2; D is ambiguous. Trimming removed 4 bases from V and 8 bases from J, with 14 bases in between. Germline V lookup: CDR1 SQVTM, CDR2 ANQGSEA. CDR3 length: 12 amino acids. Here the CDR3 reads CSVARGGIGYTF. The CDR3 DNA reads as TGCAGCGTTGCAAGAGGAGGGATAGGCTACACCTTC.

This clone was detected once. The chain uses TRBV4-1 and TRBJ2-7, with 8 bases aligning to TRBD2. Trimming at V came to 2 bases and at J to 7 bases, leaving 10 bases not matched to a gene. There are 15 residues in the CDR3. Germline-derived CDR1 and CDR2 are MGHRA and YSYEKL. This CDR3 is CASSQITGGFREQYF. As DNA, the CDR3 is TGCGCCAGCAGCCAAATCACGGGGGGGTTCAGAGAGCAGTACTTC.

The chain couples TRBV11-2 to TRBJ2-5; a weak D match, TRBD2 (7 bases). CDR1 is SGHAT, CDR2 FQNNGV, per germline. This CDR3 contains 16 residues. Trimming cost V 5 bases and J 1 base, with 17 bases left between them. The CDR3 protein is CASSPGGHTIQETQYF. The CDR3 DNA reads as TGTGCCAGCAGCCCGGGGGGACATACCATCCAAGAGACCCAGTACTTC.

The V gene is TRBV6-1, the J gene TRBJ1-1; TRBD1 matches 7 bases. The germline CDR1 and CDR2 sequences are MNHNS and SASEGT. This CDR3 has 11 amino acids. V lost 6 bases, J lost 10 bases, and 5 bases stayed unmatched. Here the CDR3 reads CASSLTGLAFF. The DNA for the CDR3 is TGTGCCAGCAGCCTGACAGGGTTAGCTTTCTTT.

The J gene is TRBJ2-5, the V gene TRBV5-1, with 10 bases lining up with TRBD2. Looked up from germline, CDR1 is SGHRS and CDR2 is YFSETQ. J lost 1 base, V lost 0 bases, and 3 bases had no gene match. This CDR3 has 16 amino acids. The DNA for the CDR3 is TGCGCCAGCAGCTTGGTGCAGCGGGGGGGCCAAGAGACCCAGTACTTC. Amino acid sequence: CASSLVQRGGQETQYF.

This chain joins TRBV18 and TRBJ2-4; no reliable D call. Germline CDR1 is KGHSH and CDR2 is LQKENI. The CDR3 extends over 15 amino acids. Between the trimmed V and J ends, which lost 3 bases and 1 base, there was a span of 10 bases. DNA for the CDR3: TGTGCCAGCTCACCTGGCCTGGATGCCAAAAACATTCAGTACTTC. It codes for CASSPGLDAKNIQYF.

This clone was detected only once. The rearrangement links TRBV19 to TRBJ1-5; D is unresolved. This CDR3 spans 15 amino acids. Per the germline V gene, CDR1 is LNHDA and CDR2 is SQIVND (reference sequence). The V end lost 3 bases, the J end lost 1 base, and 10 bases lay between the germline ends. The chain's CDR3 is CASSMSPGSNQPQHF. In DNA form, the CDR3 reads TGTGCCAGTAGTATGTCCCCCGGAAGCAATCAGCCCCAGCATTTT.

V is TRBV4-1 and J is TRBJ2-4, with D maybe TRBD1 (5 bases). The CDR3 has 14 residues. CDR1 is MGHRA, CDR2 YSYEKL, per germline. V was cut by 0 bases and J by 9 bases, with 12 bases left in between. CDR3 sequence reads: CASSQDHRYTIQYF. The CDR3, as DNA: TGCGCCAGCAGCCAAGATCACAGGTACACCATTCAGTACTTC.

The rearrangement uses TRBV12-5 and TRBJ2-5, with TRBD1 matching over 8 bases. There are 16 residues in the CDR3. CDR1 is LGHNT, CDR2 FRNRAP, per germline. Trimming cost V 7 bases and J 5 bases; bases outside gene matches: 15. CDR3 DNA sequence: TGTGCTAGTGCCCAAGGAGACAGGGGATCGGGGGAGACCCAGTACTTC. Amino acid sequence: CASAQGDRGSGETQYF. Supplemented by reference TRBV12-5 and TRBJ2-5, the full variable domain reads DARVTQTPRHKVTEMGQEVTMRCQPILGHNTVFWYRQTMMQGLELLAYFRNRAPLDDSGMPKDRFSAEMPDATLATLKIQPSEPRDSAVYFCASAQGDRGSGETQYFGPGTRLLVL.

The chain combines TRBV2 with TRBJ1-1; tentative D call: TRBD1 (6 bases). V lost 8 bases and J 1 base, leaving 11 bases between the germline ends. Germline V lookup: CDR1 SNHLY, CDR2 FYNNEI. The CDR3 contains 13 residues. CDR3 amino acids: CASVQDRNTEAFF. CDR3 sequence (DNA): TGTGCCAGCGTACAGGACAGGAACACTGAAGCTTTCTTT.

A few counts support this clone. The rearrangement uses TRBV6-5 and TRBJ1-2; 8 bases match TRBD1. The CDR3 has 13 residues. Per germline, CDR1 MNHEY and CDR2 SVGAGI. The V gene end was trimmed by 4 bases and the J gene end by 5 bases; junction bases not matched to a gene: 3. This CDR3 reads CASSSGQGYGYTF. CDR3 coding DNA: TGTGCCAGCAGTTCTGGACAGGGATATGGCTACACCTTC.

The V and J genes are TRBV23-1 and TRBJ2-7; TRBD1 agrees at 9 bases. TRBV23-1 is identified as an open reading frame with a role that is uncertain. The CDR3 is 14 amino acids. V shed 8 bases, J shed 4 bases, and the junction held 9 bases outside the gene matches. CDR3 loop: CASWRTGEEYEQYF. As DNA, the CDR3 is TGCGCCAGCTGGCGGACAGGGGAAGAGTACGAGCAGTACTTC.

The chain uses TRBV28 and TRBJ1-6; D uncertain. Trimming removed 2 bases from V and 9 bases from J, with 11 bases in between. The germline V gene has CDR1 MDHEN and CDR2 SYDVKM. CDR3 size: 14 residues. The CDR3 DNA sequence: TGTGCCAGCAGTTTACAGGACGGACGTTCACCCCTCCACTTT. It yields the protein CASSLQDGRSPLHF.

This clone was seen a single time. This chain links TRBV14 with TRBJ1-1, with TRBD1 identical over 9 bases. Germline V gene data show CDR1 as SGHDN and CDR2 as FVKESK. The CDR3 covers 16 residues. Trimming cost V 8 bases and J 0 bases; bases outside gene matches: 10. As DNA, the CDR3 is TGTGCCAGCGGTTCCGGCTGGGACAGGGTGAACACTGAAGCTTTCTTT. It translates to CASGSGWDRVNTEAFF.

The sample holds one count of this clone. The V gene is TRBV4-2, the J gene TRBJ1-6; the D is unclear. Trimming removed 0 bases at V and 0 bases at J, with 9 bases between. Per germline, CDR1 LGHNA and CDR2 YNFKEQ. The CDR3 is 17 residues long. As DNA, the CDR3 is TGTGCCAGCAGCCAAGAGACGGATGGCTCCTATAATTCACCCCTCCACTTT. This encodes CASSQETDGSYNSPLHF.

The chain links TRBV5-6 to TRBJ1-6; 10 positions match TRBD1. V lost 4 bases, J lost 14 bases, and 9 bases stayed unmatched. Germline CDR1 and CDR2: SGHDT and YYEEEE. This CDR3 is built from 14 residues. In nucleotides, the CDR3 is TGTGCCAGCAGCGTCCGGGACAGGGGTCCGGCCCTCCACTTT. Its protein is CASSVRDRGPALHF.

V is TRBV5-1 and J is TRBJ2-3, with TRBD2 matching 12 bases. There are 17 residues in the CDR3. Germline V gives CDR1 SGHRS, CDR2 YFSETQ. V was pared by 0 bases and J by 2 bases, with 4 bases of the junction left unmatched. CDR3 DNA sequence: TGCGCCAGCAGCTTGGGCCCTAGCGGGGGGGCCACAGATACGCAGTATTTT. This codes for CASSLGPSGGATDTQYF.